This entry describes one T cell receptor (beta chain). Antigen: not known. This sample was included in a study of cytomegalovirus exposure and HLA in healthy donors. Profiled with immunoSEQ multiplex PCR; TCRdb holds only in-frame clones, not every one. Of 100,000 to 150,000 clones in the sample, 85% to 90% are singletons; the top ten hold around 3.3%. General study points: It was confirmed in vitro that a few of the CMV-associated chains were specific for CMV antigens. In the 130 or so validation repertoires, just under 95% of cluster scores exceeded 0, per a later analysis.

Material: PBMCs. The sequence was obtained from a man aged 30-40 years in good health and CMV-seronegative.

CDR3: CASRKDSHYGYTF. The CDR3 DNA reads as TGTGCCAGCAGGAAGGACAGCCACTATGGCTACACCTTC. The chain carries TRBV6-5 and TRBJ1-2, with D maybe TRBD1 (6 bases). Trimming removed 6 bases from V and 3 bases from J, with 11 bases in between. The CDR3 runs to 13 residues. Germline loops: CDR1 MNHEY, CDR2 SVGAGI.